These 21 T cell receptor beta chains were sequenced from one sample in a study of CD8+ T cells in alopecia areata. Following extraction, RNA underwent reverse transcription to cDNA, which served as the sequencing template. Clones were read by immunoSEQ multiplex PCR, and TCRdb kept only the in-frame ones, dropping some. The sample gives approximately 140,000 clones, over 45% of which show up once; about 6.4% is in the top ten. Sample: CD4+ T cells sorted from blood. The origin of the receptors is a human donor with alopecia areata.

The V call is TRBV11-2, the J call TRBJ2-1; a possible D gene is TRBD1 (5 bases). The CDR3 has 15 amino acids. CDR1 is SGHAT and CDR2 is FQNNGV in the germline V gene. The germline V and J ends were trimmed by 3 bases and 8 bases, with 17 bases remaining between them. The CDR3 DNA is TGTGCCAGCAGCTTCGTAGTTGGGGCAAGCGATGAGCAGTTCTTC. Protein product: CASSFVVGASDEQFF.

The chain links TRBV28 to TRBJ2-3; a possible D gene is TRBD1 (5 bases). V lost 5 bases and J lost 2, with 14 bases in between. The CDR3 is 15 residues long. Germline V CDR1 and CDR2: MDHEN, SYDVKM. CDR3 bases: TGTGCCAGCAGTCCTCATGGGGCCCTCACAGATACGCAGTATTTT. This gives the protein CASSPHGALTDTQYF.

The V and J genes are TRBV30 and TRBJ1-2, with D unclear. Trimming removed 3 bases at V and 2 bases at J, with 13 bases between. The CDR3 is made up of 14 amino acids. Germline values: CDR1 GTSNPN, CDR2 SVGIG (reference sequence). Here the CDR3 DNA reads TGTGCCTGGAGATGGGCAGCGCGGAACTATGGCTACACCTTC. It codes for CAWRWAARNYGYTF.

A few counts support this clone. V and J are TRBV5-1 and TRBJ1-5, with D maybe TRBD1 (6 bases). Trimming cost V 0 bases and J 6 bases, with 10 bases left between them. CDR3 length: 14 residues. The V gene's germline CDR1 is SGHRS and CDR2 YFSETQ. As DNA, the CDR3 is TGCGCCAGCAGCTTGGGTGTACAGGGTCAGCCCCAGCATTTT. Translating it yields CASSLGVQGQPQHF.

The J gene is TRBJ2-3, the V gene TRBV28, with TRBD1 identical over 7 bases. This CDR3 has 13 amino acids. Germline V gene sequence: CDR1 MDHEN, CDR2 SYDVKM. V dropped 11 bases and J dropped 2; count of bases not matched to a gene: 7. The CDR3 here is CAVRDRNTDTQYF. Written as DNA, the CDR3 is TGTGCCGTCCGGGACAGAAACACAGATACGCAGTATTTT.

V gene TRBV7-3 combines with J gene TRBJ2-1; 8 positions agree with TRBD1. With 6 bases clipped from V and 1 base from J, the junction kept 5 bases outside the gene matches. CDR1 and CDR2 (germline): SGHTA, FQGTGA. This CDR3 is built from 15 residues. The CDR3 spells CASSRDRGSYNEQFF. CDR3 in DNA: TGTGCCAGCAGTCGAGACAGGGGTTCCTACAATGAGCAGTTCTTC.

On this clone itself: Relative to the germline gene, one junction end is altered; a read error may explain this. The rearrangement links TRBV29-1 to TRBJ1-2, with D unresolved. There are 13 residues in the CDR3. In germline, CDR1 is SQVTM, CDR2 ANQGSEA. The CDR3: CSVVSSLSWVYAF. The CDR3 DNA is TGCAGCGTTGTGTCCAGCCTATCTTGGGTCTATGCCTTC.

The V call is TRBV5-4, the J call TRBJ2-1, with 11 positions matching TRBD2. J lost 1 base, V lost 0 bases, and 6 bases had no gene match. Germline lookup yields CDR1 SGHNT and CDR2 YYREEE (reference sequence). The CDR3 sequence is 18 residues long. CDR3 amino acids: CASSLGLAGRGSYNEQFF. Written as DNA, the CDR3 is TGTGCCAGCAGCTTGGGACTAGCGGGGCGGGGATCCTACAATGAGCAGTTCTTC. The full variable domain, with the rest looked up from reference TRBV5-4 and TRBJ2-1, is ETGVTQSPTHLIKTRGQQVTLRCSSQSGHNTVSWYQQALGQGPQFIFQYYREEENGRGNFPPRFSGLQFPNYSSELNVNALELDDSALYLCASSLGLAGRGSYNEQFFGPGTRLTVL.

The V call is TRBV5-1, the J call TRBJ2-5, with D possibly TRBD2 on 6 matching bases. The germline V gene encodes CDR1 SGHRS and CDR2 YFSETQ. The V and J ends lost 5 bases and 5 bases respectively, with 10 bases between them. The CDR3 loop spans 12 amino acids. CDR3 loop: CASRFLAETQYF. In DNA, the CDR3 is TGCGCCAGCAGATTCCTAGCGGAGACCCAGTACTTC.

This clone was detected only a few times. For the CDR3, the DNA is TGCGCCAGCAGCCCCGGGAACACCGGGGAGCTGTTTTTT. This sequence encodes CASSPGNTGELFF. The rearrangement joins TRBV23-1 to TRBJ2-2; D gene unclear. Being an ORF, TRBV23-1 has a function that is uncertain. This CDR3 contains 13 residues. The ends were cut back, 6 bases at V and 1 base at J, with 6 bases in the middle.

J is TRBJ1-5 and V is TRBV30; unclear D gene. V was shortened by 5 bases and J by 3 bases, with 11 bases between the two germline ends. The CDR3 covers 13 residues. The germline CDR1 and CDR2 sequences are GTSNPN and SVGIG (reference sequence). DNA of the CDR3: TGTGCCTGGGGCGAAGGGAACAATCAGCCCCAGCATTTT. It yields the protein CAWGEGNNQPQHF. Variable domain in full (rest from reference TRBV30 and TRBJ1-5): SQTIHQWPATLVQPVGSPLSLECTVEGTSNPNLYWYRQAAGRGLQLLFYSVGIGQISSEVPQNLSASRPQDRQFILSSKKLLLSDSGFYLCAWGEGNNQPQHFGDGTRLSIL.

The chain joins TRBV7-9 to TRBJ2-5; D may be TRBD1 (5 bases). Deletions cut 5 bases from V and 5 bases from J, with 12 bases between. Germline V gives CDR1 SEHNR, CDR2 FQNEAQ (reference sequence). The CDR3 covers 13 residues. CDR3 bases: TGTGCCAGCAGCAGGACAAGGAGCGAGACCCAGTACTTC. Its protein is CASSRTRSETQYF.

This clone was picked up a small number of times. V gene TRBV29-1 combines with J gene TRBJ2-1, with D possibly TRBD2 on 5 matching bases. The CDR3 contains 13 residues. Between the trimmed V and J ends, which lost 7 bases and 2 bases, there was a span of 12 bases. In germline, CDR1 is SQVTM, CDR2 ANQGSEA. The chain's CDR3 is CSADRGTYNEQFF. DNA of the CDR3: TGCAGCGCCGATAGAGGGACCTACAATGAGCAGTTCTTC.

The CDR3 sequence: CASSVSGSAYEQYF. CDR3 DNA sequence: TGTGCCAGCAGCGTCTCAGGGTCGGCCTACGAGCAGTACTTC. The chain couples TRBV11-2 to TRBJ2-7; D possibly corresponds to TRBD1 (5 bases). The CDR3 length is 14 residues. The V gene's germline CDR1 is SGHAT and CDR2 FQNNGV. Between the trimmed V and J ends, which lost 5 bases and 2 bases, there was a span of 13 bases.

The V and J genes are TRBV29-1 and TRBJ2-7; D is perhaps TRBD1 (5 bases). Germline CDR1 is SQVTM and CDR2 is ANQGSEA. V was clipped by 4 bases and J by 4 bases, with 8 bases between them. CDR3 size: 11 residues. The CDR3 nucleotides read TGCAGCGTTGTCCAGGGTTACGAGCAGTACTTC. Its translation is CSVVQGYEQYF.

The chain combines TRBV1 with TRBJ2-5; the DNA was not used to check the table's D call, TRBD2. TRBV1 is tagged as a pseudogene. CDR3 length: 18 residues. CDR3 sequence: CTSSHPEQLAGIAETQYF. DNA of the CDR3: TGCACCAGCAGCCATCCGGAACAACTAGCGGGAATTGCGGAGACCCAGTACTTC.

The genes are TRBV28 and TRBJ2-5; no clear D. Trimming took 6 bases from V and 0 from J, leaving 8 bases between them. The length of the CDR3 is 13 residues. Germline V lookup: CDR1 MDHEN, CDR2 SYDVKM. The DNA of the CDR3 is TGTGCCAGCAGAGGGCAGGACCAAGAGACCCAGTACTTC. This sequence encodes CASRGQDQETQYF.

V and J are TRBV5-1 and TRBJ2-7; TRBD2 matches 8 bases. This CDR3 is built from 17 residues. CDR1 and CDR2 from the germline V gene are SGHRS and YFSETQ. Trimming cost V 2 bases and J 1 base; bases outside gene matches: 11. The CDR3 bases are TGCGCCAGCAGCTTCGGGACGGGAGGGCCGAGGTCCTACGAGCAGTACTTC. Protein product: CASSFGTGGPRSYEQYF.

The chain recombines TRBV11-1 with TRBJ2-1; 11 nucleotides line up with TRBD2. The CDR3 has 15 residues. Germline V lookup: CDR1 SGHAT, CDR2 FQDESV (reference sequence). Losses at the gene ends were 5 bases for V and 5 bases for J; bases not matched to a gene: 5. The CDR3 region has the DNA TGTGCCAGCAGCCCGACTAGCGGGATGCACAATGAGCAGTTCTTC. Translation: CASSPTSGMHNEQFF.

The V and J genes are TRBV9 and TRBJ2-2, with a weak D call TRBD2 (6 bases). Trimming stripped 2 bases from V and 5 bases from J, with 16 bases between. Germline-derived CDR1 and CDR2 are SGDLS and YYNGEE. This CDR3 spans 16 amino acids. Here the CDR3 reads CASSVETGTPTGELFF. In DNA, the CDR3 is TGTGCCAGCAGCGTCGAGACCGGGACTCCGACCGGGGAGCTGTTTTTT. Drawing the rest from reference TRBV9 and TRBJ2-2, the complete variable domain is DSGVTQTPKHLITATGQRVTLRCSPRSGDLSVYWYQQSLDQGLQFLIQYYNGEERAKGNILERFSAQQFPDLHSELNLSSLELGDSALYFCASSVETGTPTGELFFGEGSRLTVL.

This sequence joins TRBV30 and TRBJ2-1; 14 bases are a match to TRBD2. Trimming cost V 4 bases and J 10 bases; bases outside gene matches: 9. Germline values: CDR1 GTSNPN, CDR2 SVGIG (reference sequence). The CDR3 covers 15 residues. CDR3 coding DNA: TGTGCCTGGATCTCGGGACTAGCGGGGGCCGCGGAGCAGTTCTTC. As protein: CAWISGLAGAAEQFF.